A single sample gave rise to the 10 T cell receptor beta chains below, sequenced in a study of shared clonotypes between healthy human individuals (dated by TCRdb to the early 2020s). The library was produced with the immunoSEQ multiplex PCR assay. The source is immuneACCESS, and TCRdb retained only in-frame sequences with V and J called. Part of the clones is not carried over; for the studies checked, unresolved V genes explain less than half of this, and the remainder is unexplained. The sample records roughly 2 million clones, 85% to 95% of which are singletons. Of the sample, 0.13% is held by the ten largest clones. Sequencing used naive CD4+ T cells sorted from blood. The cell subset or site label for this specimen denotes: CD45RA+ positively selected. These receptors were collected from a man in his late teens or twenties in good health.

J is TRBJ2-5 and V is TRBV11-2, with 8 bases lining up with TRBD2. Trimming removed 1 base from V and 1 base from J; junction bases left unmatched: 2. Per germline, CDR1 SGHAT and CDR2 FQNNGV. CDR3 length equals 15 residues. The CDR3 region has the DNA TGTGCCAGCAGCTTAGTAGCGGGGACCCAAGAGACCCAGTACTTC. This codes for CASSLVAGTQETQYF.

This rearrangement joins TRBV6-5 to TRBJ1-6; D is uncertain. Per germline, CDR1 MNHEY and CDR2 SVGAGI. CDR3 length equals 14 residues. The V end was cut by 7 bases, the J end by 8 bases, with 15 bases between. The CDR3 region is CASTREGSDSPLHF. The CDR3 DNA is TGTGCCAGCACCCGCGAAGGGTCAGATTCACCCCTCCACTTT.

V is TRBV11-2 and J is TRBJ2-7, with TRBD1 as a possible D gene (6 bases). Trimming took 0 bases from V and 3 from J, leaving 12 bases between them. CDR3 length: 15 amino acids. Germline CDR1 is SGHAT and CDR2 is FQNNGV. The CDR3 protein is CASSLEGARYYEQYF. CDR3 sequence (DNA): TGTGCCAGCAGCTTAGAGGGGGCACGGTACTACGAGCAGTACTTC.

This clone has only one observation. The chain employs TRBV7-9 and TRBJ2-7; D might be TRBD2 (5 bases). Germline V gene lookup returns CDR1 SEHNR and CDR2 FQNEAQ (reference sequence). V shed 1 base and J shed 4 bases, with 17 bases lying between them. The CDR3 runs to 16 residues. The CDR3 nucleotides are TGTGCCAGCAGCTTAGTCGAGCGGCGAGGCATGTACGAGCAGTACTTC. Translated: CASSLVERRGMYEQYF.

The CDR3 region is CASSYLRISGANVLTF. The CDR3 DNA reads TGTGCCAGCAGTTACCTCCGGATCTCTGGGGCCAACGTCCTGACTTTC. The rearrangement uses TRBV6-5 and TRBJ2-6; D gene ambiguous. CDR3 size: 16 residues. Trimming cost V 2 bases and J 0 bases, with 8 bases left between them. Germline CDR1 is MNHEY and CDR2 is SVGAGI.

About this clone: Other DNA sequences in the sample encode the same CDR3. The V gene is TRBV10-3, the J gene TRBJ1-2; no definite D call. The V gene's germline CDR1 is ENHRY and CDR2 SYGVKD. The CDR3 consists of 12 residues. Trimming left V 7 bases short and J 6 bases short, with 12 bases between. CDR3 sequence: CAITRTGDGYTF. The DNA of the CDR3 is TGTGCCATCACCCGTACCGGGGATGGCTACACCTTC.

The V gene is TRBV5-1, the J gene TRBJ1-2; 7 bases line up with TRBD1. The V gene end was trimmed by 3 bases and the J gene end by 4 bases; junction bases not matched to a gene: 9. Per the germline V gene, CDR1 is SGHRS and CDR2 is YFSETQ. The CDR3 spans 15 residues. The CDR3, as DNA: TGCGCCAGCAGCTCGAGCGGGACAGAGAGCTATGGCTACACCTTC. Its protein product is CASSSSGTESYGYTF. The complete variable domain, with remaining parts taken from reference TRBV5-1 and TRBJ1-2, reads KAGVTQTPRYLIKTRGQQVTLSCSPISGHRSVSWYQQTPGQGLQFLFEYFSETQRNKGNFPGRFSGRQFSNSRSEMNVSTLELGDSALYLCASSSSGTESYGYTFGSGTRLTVV.

This chain connects TRBV5-1 to TRBJ1-5; no firm D call. V lost 0 bases to trimming and J lost 3 bases, with 10 bases between them. CDR3 length: 15 amino acids. In germline, CDR1 is SGHRS, CDR2 YFSETQ. The CDR3 coding sequence is TGCGCCAGCAGCTTGGGCCCCGAGAACAATCAGCCCCAGCATTTT. Protein: CASSLGPENNQPQHF.

The chain recombines TRBV10-3 with TRBJ2-1; 7 bases map to TRBD1. The CDR3 covers 13 residues. J lost 1 base, V lost 7 bases, and 1 base had no gene match. The germline V gene encodes CDR1 ENHRY and CDR2 SYGVKD. The CDR3 DNA is TGTGCCATCACAGGGGGTTCCTACAATGAGCAGTTCTTC. Protein product: CAITGGSYNEQFF.

The chain carries TRBV18 and TRBJ2-7, with TRBD1 matching 7 bases. Trimming removed 0 bases from V and 5 bases from J; junction bases left unmatched: 7. CDR1 is KGHSH and CDR2 is LQKENI in the germline V gene. The CDR3 is 15 residues long. The CDR3 sequence is CASSPPGTAGDEQYF. The CDR3 region has the DNA TGTGCCAGCTCACCACCCGGGACAGCAGGAGACGAGCAGTACTTC.